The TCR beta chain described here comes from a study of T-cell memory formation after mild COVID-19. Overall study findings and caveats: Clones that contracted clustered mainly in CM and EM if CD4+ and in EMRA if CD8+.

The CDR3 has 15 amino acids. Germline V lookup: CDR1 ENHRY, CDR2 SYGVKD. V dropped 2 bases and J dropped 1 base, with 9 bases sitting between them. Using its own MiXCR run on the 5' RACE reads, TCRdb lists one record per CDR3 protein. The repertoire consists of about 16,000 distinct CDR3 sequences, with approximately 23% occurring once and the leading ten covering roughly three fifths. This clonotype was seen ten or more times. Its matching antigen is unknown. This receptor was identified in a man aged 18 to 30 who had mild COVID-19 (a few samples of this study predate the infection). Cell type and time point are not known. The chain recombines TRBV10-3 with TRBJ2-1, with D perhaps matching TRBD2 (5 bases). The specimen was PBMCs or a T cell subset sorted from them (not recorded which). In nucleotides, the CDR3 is TGTGCCATCAGTGAGGAGGGCCTATCCTACAATGAGCAGTTCTTC. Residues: CAISEEGLSYNEQFF.